This is a list of T cell receptor beta chains from one sample in a study of brain T cells in children with intractable seizures. Profiling relied on immunoSEQ multiplex PCR, and the TCRdb table lists in-frame clones only, not all of them. The table shows under 4,000 clones, with over 60% occurring only once. The sample was resected brain tissue, taken at surgery. The receptors here all came from a girl aged 2 to 10 with Rasmussen encephalitis and intractable seizures. CDR3s leave out the opening cysteine and the closing phenylalanine or tryptophan. Fields, in order: J gene, D gene, V gene, CDR3 protein. A D gene is named only where the DNA matches it firmly.

j_call: TRBJ2-7; d_call: TRBD2; v_call: TRBV30; cdr3_aa: AWSPGLAGGNRLPYEQY
j_call: TRBJ2-3; d_call: TRBD2; v_call: TRBV6-1; cdr3_aa: ASSAGTSDGTDTQY
j_call: TRBJ2-5; d_call: NA; v_call: TRBV30; cdr3_aa: AWSKGETLY
j_call: TRBJ2-7; d_call: NA; v_call: TRBV28; cdr3_aa: ASRRGGTIGEQY
j_call: TRBJ2-1; d_call: NA; v_call: TRBV19; cdr3_aa: ASSRTVSFDEQF
j_call: TRBJ2-7; d_call: NA; v_call: TRBV11-2; cdr3_aa: ASSLGFGETYEQY
j_call: TRBJ2-3; d_call: NA; v_call: TRBV3-1/TRBV3-2; cdr3_aa: ASSRGYSNTDTQY
j_call: TRBJ2-1; d_call: NA; v_call: TRBV11-2; cdr3_aa: ASSLTGGVINEQF
j_call: TRBJ2-1; d_call: TRBD2; v_call: TRBV28; cdr3_aa: ASSLCCGGGAIEQF
j_call: TRBJ2-7; d_call: NA; v_call: TRBV11-2; cdr3_aa: ASSGGVYEQY
j_call: TRBJ1-2; d_call: NA; v_call: TRBV28; cdr3_aa: ASSPLGRGYT
j_call: TRBJ1-1; d_call: NA; v_call: TRBV5-6; cdr3_aa: ASSARGFTEAF
j_call: TRBJ2-2; d_call: TRBD1; v_call: TRBV2; cdr3_aa: ASSDELVRGSGTGELF
j_call: TRBJ1-2; d_call: NA; v_call: TRBV27; cdr3_aa: ASSFPSGYGYT
j_call: TRBJ1-2; d_call: NA; v_call: TRBV29-1; cdr3_aa: SAFWAHNYGYT
j_call: TRBJ2-3; d_call: NA; v_call: TRBV19; cdr3_aa: ASSTPTSRTDTQY
j_call: TRBJ2-3; d_call: TRBD2; v_call: TRBV28; cdr3_aa: ASSFLGLAGDERTDTQY
j_call: TRBJ2-7; d_call: NA; v_call: TRBV4-1; cdr3_aa: ASSQDLVGQGYEQY
j_call: TRBJ1-5; d_call: TRBD1; v_call: TRBV18; cdr3_aa: ASSPSPDWDRVHQPQH
j_call: TRBJ2-1; d_call: TRBD2; v_call: TRBV15; cdr3_aa: ATSSTGTRVLTMRQF
j_call: TRBJ2-1; d_call: TRBD2; v_call: TRBV5-4; cdr3_aa: ASSLVRGGYNEQF
j_call: TRBJ1-1; d_call: TRBD1; v_call: TRBV7-9; cdr3_aa: ASSTPGQGNTEAF
j_call: TRBJ2-1; d_call: NA; v_call: TRBV5-1; cdr3_aa: ASSLGTSSSYNEQF
j_call: TRBJ1-2; d_call: NA; v_call: TRBV6-5; cdr3_aa: ASTNVGEANYGYT
j_call: TRBJ2-4; d_call: NA; v_call: TRBV5-6; cdr3_aa: ASSLGKNIQY
j_call: TRBJ2-3; d_call: TRBD2; v_call: TRBV7-2; cdr3_aa: ASSLGSGTSGRKDTQY
j_call: TRBJ2-3; d_call: TRBD2; v_call: TRBV5-4; cdr3_aa: ASRRAAGVRTDTQY
j_call: TRBJ2-2; d_call: NA; v_call: TRBV5-1; cdr3_aa: ASSLAVSRELF
j_call: TRBJ2-1; d_call: NA; v_call: TRBV7-2; cdr3_aa: ASSLERNFYNEQF
j_call: TRBJ1-1; d_call: NA; v_call: TRBV6-5; cdr3_aa: ASSYVGANTEAF
j_call: TRBJ1-4; d_call: NA; v_call: TRBV7-9; cdr3_aa: ASSSGFEVVTNEKLF
j_call: TRBJ2-4; d_call: TRBD1; v_call: TRBV11-3; cdr3_aa: ASSFDRVDIQY
j_call: TRBJ2-5; d_call: NA; v_call: TRBV5-4; cdr3_aa: ASSLAVVQETQY
j_call: TRBJ2-7; d_call: TRBD1; v_call: TRBV27; cdr3_aa: ASSFKDRGGEQY
j_call: TRBJ2-1; d_call: TRBD1; v_call: TRBV5-4; cdr3_aa: ASSDPGQGPFRGQF
j_call: TRBJ2-3; d_call: NA; v_call: TRBV6-5; cdr3_aa: ASSIGWNTDTQY
j_call: TRBJ1-2; d_call: NA; v_call: TRBV7-9; cdr3_aa: AVLKGTGYGYT
j_call: TRBJ1-1; d_call: NA; v_call: TRBV27; cdr3_aa: ASSLEPAGNTEAF
j_call: TRBJ1-5; d_call: TRBD1; v_call: TRBV2; cdr3_aa: ASQPGGLDQPQH
j_call: TRBJ1-3; d_call: NA; v_call: TRBV30; cdr3_aa: AWTWAGNTIY
j_call: TRBJ1-1; d_call: NA; v_call: TRBV2; cdr3_aa: ASRERTVNTEAF
j_call: TRBJ1-1; d_call: NA; v_call: TRBV27; cdr3_aa: ASSLGGLNTEAF
j_call: TRBJ1-5; d_call: NA; v_call: TRBV4-1; cdr3_aa: ASSQEGPNQPQH
j_call: TRBJ2-7; d_call: TRBD2; v_call: TRBV6-2/TRBV6-3; cdr3_aa: ASSSMVAGLGEQY
j_call: TRBJ2-1; d_call: NA; v_call: TRBV9; cdr3_aa: ASSRDGYNEQF
j_call: TRBJ1-2; d_call: NA; v_call: TRBV2; cdr3_aa: ASYDGFYGYT
j_call: TRBJ2-2; d_call: TRBD2; v_call: TRBV27; cdr3_aa: ASSPWTSGTASGELF
j_call: TRBJ2-1; d_call: NA; v_call: TRBV2; cdr3_aa: ASSLEPTGGSYNEQF
j_call: TRBJ2-3; d_call: TRBD1; v_call: TRBV7-9; cdr3_aa: ASSSSKTGSYTDTQY